The rows below give T cell receptor beta chains drawn from one sample of a study of T cells in Graves' hyperthyroidism and ophthalmopathy. TCRdb passed the multiplex PCR reads through MiXCR, listing each CDR3 protein once. The data hold more than 45,000 distinct CDR3 sequences, with approximately 50% observed a single time. The sample consisted of blood. Receptors originate from a woman aged 25 to 45 with Graves' ophthalmopathy. Each CDR3 is given with its conserved first and last residue. The D gene is left open where the match is weak. Clone size is stated in some rows and not others, as once, few, many or a class when expanded.

d_call	j_call	clone_size	v_call	cdr3_nt	cdr3_aa
-	TRBJ1-5	once	TRBV20-1	TGCAGTGCTTCGTCATACAGGGAAAAAAATCAGCCCCAGCATTTT	CSASSYREKNQPQHF
-	TRBJ2-7	-	TRBV24-1	TGTGCCACCAGTGAAGCCGGGACCTTATACGAGCAGTACTTC	CATSEAGTLYEQYF
-	TRBJ1-5	many	TRBV6-1	TGTGCCAGCAGTGAGCCGGGGGGGGCTCGCCAGCCCCAGCATTTT	CASSEPGGARQPQHF
-	TRBJ1-2	many	TRBV20-1	TGCAGTGCCCTGCCGGGACCAGGAGGCTACACCTTC	CSALPGPGGYTF
TRBD2	TRBJ2-1	-	TRBV20-1	TGCAGTGCTAGAGAGCGGGAGTTTGAGCAGTTCTTC	CSAREREFEQFF
-	TRBJ2-1	many	TRBV5-8	TGTGCCAGCAGCCAGACATACAATGAGCAGTTCTTC	CASSQTYNEQFF
-	TRBJ1-2	many	TRBV6-4	TGTGCCAGCAGTGACTCGAGTCAGGGAGCCTATGGCTACACCTTC	CASSDSSQGAYGYTF
TRBD1	TRBJ2-1	-	TRBV2	TGTGCCAGCAAAGGACAGGGGGGCAATGAGCAGTTCTTC	CASKGQGGNEQFF
TRBD2	TRBJ2-1	-	TRBV10-3	TGTGCCGCCTCGGGACTAGCATATGAGCAGTTCTTC	CAASGLAYEQFF
TRBD1	TRBJ1-1	-	TRBV30	TGTGCCTGGAGACAGGGGCCCGGCATGAACACTGAAGCTTTCTTT	CAWRQGPGMNTEAFF
-	TRBJ2-1	-	TRBV28	TGTGCCAGCACCCAAATTGGGACAAGAACTTACAATGAGCAGTTCTTC	CASTQIGTRTYNEQFF
TRBD1	TRBJ2-7	-	TRBV20-1	TGCAGTGCTAGAGGACAGGGTATGAGCTCCTACGAGCAGTACTTC	CSARGQGMSSYEQYF
-	TRBJ1-1	-	TRBV10-2	TGCGCCGGATCAAATGGGAACACTAGAGCTTTCTTT	CAGSNGNTRAFF
-	TRBJ2-7	-	TRBV20-1	TGCAGTGCTAGTCCCTCCTACGGGCAGTACTTC	CSASPSYGQYF